Described below is a single TCR beta chain sequence and its context. No cognate antigen has been identified for it. Base quality data are lacking; no much larger clone is found one base away. The sample's treatment or condition label is to be understood as: some 20 received Ad26.COV2.S at low or high dose, single or two shots; roughly 5 received placebo; per-sample allocation not given. Repertoires of vaccine and placebo recipients were sequenced from samples collected on day 63 after the first injection. Cohort 1b enrolled around 23 adults aged 18-55 years at a single site in Boston, USA, between 29 July and 7 August 2020. As a vaccine, Ad26.COV2.S was a replication-incompetent adenovirus type 26 vector that expressed a prefusion-stabilized SARS-CoV-2 spike protein derived from the original Wuhan strain. The sample originates from a study of Ad26.COV2.S vaccination and SARS-CoV-2 variants (dated by TCRdb to the early 2020s). Concerning the study at large: Vaccine-arm donors came from COV1001, a multicentre, randomized, double-blind, placebo-controlled phase I-IIa trial of Ad26.COV2.S in healthy adults. Ad26.COV2.S was administered intramuscularly at a dose of 5x10^10 or 1x10^11 viral particles, either as one shot or as two shots given 56 days apart. Sequencing of the TCRbeta repertoire served to evaluate the specificity and breadth of SARS-CoV-2-reactive T cell receptors following Ad26.COV2.S vaccination. A total of 32 samples were included in the TCR-sequenced set, comprising roughly 20 Ad26.COV2.S vaccine recipients, 5 placebo recipients and 8 SARS-CoV-2 convalescent individuals. Participants in the trial were split at random into five groups of five each, receiving low-dose or high-dose Ad26.COV2.S once or twice, or else placebo on both occasions. Investigators did not know the trial group allocation while performing experiments and assessing outcomes.

The immunoSEQ Assay was used to sequence TCRbeta CDR3 regions. After extraction, genomic DNA underwent amplification by bias-controlled multiplex PCR, followed by high-throughput sequencing. The authors' analysis ran thus. To quantify the absolute abundance of each unique TCRbeta CDR3 region, sequences were collapsed and filtered. T cell fraction was estimated by normalization of TCRbeta template counts to usable DNA, with usable DNA being measured through amplification of reference genes present in all nucleated cells. Repertoire TCRs were annotated as SARS-CoV-2-specific when V gene, CDR3 amino acid sequence and J gene were exactly matched to a known reactive TCR set. The reference SARS-CoV-2 TCR set came from MIRA and was filtered for enrichment in COVID-19-positive ImmuneCODE repertoires, removing public or cross-reactive TCRs. Using the MIRA antigens, annotated TCRs were further analysed by specific ORF or by position within an ORF. Depth was the summed frequency of annotated unique rearrangements, while breadth was defined as annotated unique rearrangements over total unique productive rearrangements. Group comparisons of TCR breadth used two-sided Wilcoxon rank-sum tests. What TCRdb holds here is the immuneACCESS table cut down to in-frame rearrangements. Part of the clones is not present; checked against another copy, under half of the missing clones reflect an unresolved V gene, and the others are unexplained. D and trimming were read from the DNA, whereas the V and J calls and clone size are those reported in that table. This sample comprises about 330,000 clones, roughly 88% of them detected only once. Clones ranked in the top ten supply about 5% of the sample.

The CDR3 sequence holds 14 residues, the cysteine and phenylalanine included. The read is trimmed to its CDR3 DNA, 42 bases read in frame from base 1. For CDR1 and CDR2, the germline V gene (reference sequence) lists GTSNPN and SVGIG. V and J are truncated by 0 bases and 7 bases respectively, leaving an intervening sequence of 12 bases. Beyond this particular receptor, the publication reports: The study was not powered for comparison of responses between vaccine doses or regimens. Vaccine and placebo recipients had comparable non-spike TCR breadth, which fits with the vaccine containing only spike. After vaccination, substantial breadth of spike-specific CD8+ and CD4+ T cell responses was reported. Compared with placebo recipients, Ad26.COV2.S recipients showed higher spike-specific TCR breadth (P = 0.0014). The authors noted that the TCR breadth and depth analyses may have underestimated total T cell responses.

This TCR derives from a person aged 18-65 years who received the Ad26.COV2.S COVID-19 vaccine or a placebo. The sequenced sample was peripheral blood, obtained in a trial of Ad26.COV2.S vaccine versus placebo. The V and J genes are TRBV30 and TRBJ1-4; a confident D gene designation cannot be given. The CDR3 loop reads CAWSVGVRGEKLFF. The nucleotide sequence is TGTGCCTGGAGTGTCGGGGTAAGAGGTGAAAAACTGTTTTTT.